This entry concerns a single T cell receptor (beta chain). This clonotype was found a few times. What this receptor recognizes is not known. One base away there is no much larger clone; base qualities are not given. This entry is derived from a study of blood T cells in healthy people across ages (dated by TCRdb to the mid-2010s). As for the study more broadly: In model experiments, template switching captured roughly one uniquely barcoded TCR beta cDNA molecule for every two T cells. Using deep sequencing normalized with unique cDNA molecular identifiers, the study measured how TCR beta repertoire diversity changes with age. The donors were split into four age groups: young (average about 16 years), middle-aged (more than 35), aged (over 55) and long-lived (approximately 80). To avoid experimental bias, donors of different ages were spread randomly across the sequencing lanes. Using the same blood draw, the study looked at two additional independent replicas of 1 million unique cDNA reads for two donors, one aged 18 to 30 and the other aged 80 or older. Paper-wide results and their limitations: As age increased, observed TCR beta diversity per million T cells dropped in a roughly linear way, and a significant reduction was already evident by age about 40. Estimates of total diversity from one million sequenced T cells were regarded as lower bounds and underestimates. The CMV infection status of donors was not known, potentially confounding age-related changes in expanded clonotypes. Compared with the aged group, more naive CD4+ T cells, fewer expanded clones and increased TCR diversity were shown by the long-lived group, suggesting age selection. A strong correlation was found between observed TCR beta diversity and the percentage of naive T cells measured by flow cytometry. Because profiling used bulk unsorted PBMCs, naive and antigen-experienced compartments could not be compared conclusively.

Systemically healthy Caucasian individuals from Russia, 39 in total and aged about 6 to 95 years, were included as donors. Approximately 9.3 milliliters of peripheral blood were drawn from each donor into EDTA-treated Vacutainer tubes. Ficoll-Paque density-gradient centrifugation was used to isolate PBMCs, with at least 6 million obtained per sample. Total RNA, at least 5 micrograms per sample, was extracted from PBMCs with Trizol reagent. For every donor, flow cytometry on a PBMC aliquot measured the percentage of naive CD45RAhigh/CD27high T cells. The library was obtained by 5' RACE. Sequencing used an Illumina HiSeq 2500. The second PCR ran for roughly 7 to 12 cycles and used a J-beta primer mix along with a sample-barcoded 5' primer. A unique molecular identifier was introduced onto each TCR beta cDNA molecule by a template-switch 5' adaptor carrying 12 random nucleotides. Each sample yielded at least 2.5 million CDR3-containing paired-end reads. All of the RNA was converted into first-strand cDNA using the Mint cDNA synthesis kit, with a TRBC-specific oligonucleotide serving as the primer. Following uracil-DNA glycosylase treatment, all cDNA underwent a first 18-cycle PCR with the universal primers M1SS and BC2_uni_R. The source study handled its data this way. For normalization, 1 million high-quality reads were randomly selected from each sample, with every read carrying a distinct molecular identifier. Instead of being binned into consensus sequences, reads that shared molecular identifiers were thrown out. MiTCR, set to a Q25 quality threshold and the strictest error-elimination algorithm, was used for CDR3 identification, clonotype clustering and error correction. A nonparametric unseen species model using Euler transformation provided a lower-bound estimate of total TCR beta diversity. The public reads were reanalyzed by TCRdb: fastp trimming at Q25, MiXCR alignment, in-frame beta chains only. Here each entry gathers all rows of one CDR3 protein and keeps the most common genes and DNA. TCRdb, not the authors, supplied the V and J calls. A total of about 1.1 million distinct CDR3 sequences appear in this sample, about two fifths of them only once. The top ten hold around 12% of the sample.

The CDR3 runs 15 amino acids, cysteine and phenylalanine included. Only CDR3 DNA is held: 45 bases, read in frame from base 1. The junction carries 9 bases between V and J, which are trimmed by 2 bases and 0 bases respectively. The germline V gene yields SGHDN for CDR1 and FVKESK for CDR2. The V and J segments used are TRBV14 and TRBJ2-3; TRBD2 could be the D gene, as 6 bases match. The receptor's source is a man aged 18 to 29 in good health. Sequenced input: blood. The CDR3 region reads CASSQRLGSTDTQYF. Here is the DNA: TGTGCCAGCAGCCAAAGACTAGGTAGCACAGATACGCAGTATTTT.